What follows are 15 T cell receptor beta chains derived from one specimen sequenced in a study of patients and donors after allogeneic stem cell transplantation. TCRdb passed the RT-PCR reads through MiXCR, listing each CDR3 protein once. This table holds 150,000 or so distinct CDR3 sequences, about 24% found once. The material sequenced was blood, either unsorted or a sorted T cell fraction (not recorded which). Source of these receptors: a human donor who was either an allogeneic HSCT recipient or a stem cell or donor lymphocyte infusion donor (not recorded which). It is not recorded whose cells these are; they may come from a transplant donor.

This clonotype was observed a single time. The chain carries TRBV5-5 and TRBJ2-1; 8 bases align to TRBD2. Germline assignment: CDR1 SGHKS and CDR2 YYEKEE (reference sequence). J gave up 6 bases and V 3 bases, and 5 bases lay outside the gene matches. The CDR3 covers 14 residues. DNA for the CDR3: TGTGCCAGCAGCTGGCTAGCGGGCGGCAATGAGCAGTTCTTC. This gives the protein CASSWLAGGNEQFF.

This clonotype has a handful of counts. This chain connects TRBV21-1 to TRBJ1-5. TRBV21-1 is assigned pseudogene status. This CDR3 has 13 residues. In DNA, the CDR3 is TGTGCCAGCGGTAGAGGGAGAGATCAGCCCCAGCATTTT. Protein sequence: CASGRGRDQPQHF.

V gene TRBV23-1 combines with J gene TRBJ2-5, with D perhaps TRBD1 (5 bases). TRBV23-1 counts as an open reading frame of uncertain function. The CDR3 is made up of 17 amino acids. The V end was cut by 2 bases, the J end by 2 bases, with 18 bases between. CDR3: CASSQSFQNRTQETQYF. As DNA, the CDR3 is TGCGCCAGCAGTCAAAGTTTCCAGAATAGGACACAAGAGACCCAGTACTTC.

This clonotype was counted a few times. This chain connects TRBV12-3 or TRBV12-4 to TRBJ2-7; maybe TRBD1 (6 bases). The CDR3 runs 14 residues. V was cut by 6 bases and J by 2 bases, with 14 bases left in between. The CDR3 bases are TGTGCCAGCAGGTTCGGGACAAATCCCTACGAGCAGTACTTC. This sequence encodes CASRFGTNPYEQYF.

The rearrangement links TRBV5-1 to TRBJ1-1, with 7 bases fitting TRBD1. From germline, CDR1 is SGHRS and CDR2 YFSETQ. The CDR3 spans 13 residues. Trimming took 0 bases from V and 13 from J; bases not matched to a gene: 9. The CDR3 DNA reads as TGCGCCAGCAGCTTGGGAGAGACAGGGACAGTTTTCTTT. It specifies CASSLGETGTVFF.

In the case of this clonotype: The junction and the germline gene differ at one end; a read error may be behind it. This chain joins TRBV6-2 or TRBV6-3 and TRBJ1-1, with D maybe TRBD1 (6 bases). The CDR3 totals 14 residues. Germline lookup yields CDR1 MNHEY and CDR2 SVGEGT. The CDR3 bases are TGTGCCGGCAGGCTGCGAGGGGGGAACACTGAAGCTTTCTTT. Translation: CAGRLRGGNTEAFF.

This clonotype was detected only a few times. The CDR3 reads CASSSSLVGIGEMNTEAFF. The CDR3 region has the DNA TGTGCCAGCAGTTCCTCTCTCGTGGGGATTGGGGAGATGAACACTGAAGCTTTCTTT. The chain employs TRBV28 and TRBJ1-1; D is undetermined. The CDR3 sequence is 19 residues long. V was cut by 4 bases and J by 0 bases, with 24 bases left in between. Per germline, CDR1 MDHEN and CDR2 SYDVKM.

This clonotype has a handful of counts. The chain uses TRBV12-3 or TRBV12-4 and TRBJ1-2, with 8 bases identical to TRBD1. The CDR3 runs 15 residues. Germline trimming cut 1 base from V and 3 bases from J; bases unmatched to any gene: 4. The CDR3 coding sequence is TGTGCCAGCAGTTTAGGGCCCAGGGGGCACTATGGCTACACCTTC. Translating gives CASSLGPRGHYGYTF.

V gene TRBV12-3 or TRBV12-4 combines with J gene TRBJ1-1, with no clear D. Trimming shortened V by 8 bases and J by 6 bases, and 19 bases separated the two germline ends. The CDR3 loop spans 14 amino acids. The DNA for the CDR3 is TGTGCCAGCCTTGGGCAACCCTCAAGGGCTGAAGCTTTCTTT. Amino acid sequence: CASLGQPSRAEAFF.

This chain joins TRBV5-1 and TRBJ1-1; 7 bases are shared with TRBD1. CDR1 and CDR2 from the germline V gene are SGHRS and YFSETQ. This CDR3 is 15 amino acids long. The ends lost 0 bases at V and 3 bases at J; junction bases unmatched: 5. CDR3 region: CASSLGNRGDTEAFF. CDR3 nucleotides: TGCGCCAGCAGCTTGGGGAACAGGGGAGACACTGAAGCTTTCTTT.

This clonotype came up a few times. The rearrangement uses TRBV21-1 and TRBJ2-4; the table's D call, TRBD1, has no DNA check behind it. TRBV21-1 is given as a pseudogene. The length of the CDR3 is 19 residues. CDR3 sequence: CASSDRTGGLSLAKNIQYF. CDR3 coding DNA: TGTGCCAGCAGCGACCGGACAGGGGGCCTCTCTTTAGCCAAAAACATTCAGTACTTC.

Here the CDR3 reads CSVEDSRGLGQETQYF. Here the CDR3 DNA reads TGCAGCGTTGAAGATAGCAGGGGCTTAGGGCAAGAGACCCAGTACTTC. The V call is TRBV29-1, the J call TRBJ2-5, with D perhaps matching TRBD1 (6 bases). This CDR3 has 16 amino acids. V lost 0 bases, J lost 2 bases, and 16 bases lay in between. CDR1 is SQVTM and CDR2 is ANQGSEA in the germline V gene.

The CDR3 loop is CASGRPGLADTDTQYF. The DNA of the CDR3 is TGTGCCAGCGGGAGGCCGGGACTAGCGGACACAGATACGCAGTATTTT. V is TRBV28 and J is TRBJ2-3; 11 nucleotides match TRBD2. The CDR3 is 16 residues long. V shed 8 bases and J 2 bases; nucleotides not matched to a gene: 9. Germline values: CDR1 MDHEN, CDR2 SYDVKM. Supplemented by reference TRBV28 and TRBJ2-3, the full variable domain reads DVKVTQSSRYLVKRTGEKVFLECVQDMDHENMFWYRQDPGLGLRLIYFSYDVKMKEKGDIPEGYSVSREKKERFSLILESASTNQTSMYLCASGRPGLADTDTQYFGPGTRLTVL.

There are a few counts of this clonotype. V gene TRBV7-2 combines with J gene TRBJ2-5; 11 nucleotides line up with TRBD2. In germline, CDR1 is SGHTA, CDR2 FQGNSA. The CDR3 loop spans 15 amino acids. J gave up 4 bases and V 6 bases, and 7 bases lay outside the gene matches. This CDR3 is CASRSPGTSGETQYF. CDR3 nucleotide sequence: TGTGCCAGCAGATCCCCCGGGACTAGCGGAGAGACCCAGTACTTC.

This clonotype has just a few counts. This rearrangement joins TRBV6-5 to TRBJ1-1; D not certain. V was trimmed by 0 bases and J by 5 bases, leaving 10 bases between them. CDR3 size: 14 residues. Germline V gene data show CDR1 as MNHEY and CDR2 as SVGAGI. DNA for the CDR3: TGTGCCAGCAGTTACTCGACCTGGGCAACTGAAGCTTTCTTT. Translation gives CASSYSTWATEAFF.